The subject of this entry is one TCR beta chain. The authors' processing: Scientists estimated how many nucleated cells there were by amplifying reference gene primers. TCRdb's copy holds only in-frame clones and misses some; the assay was immunoSEQ multiplex PCR. V, J and clone size are taken as reported in that table, and D and trimming were inferred from the DNA itself. There are 450,000 or so clones in the sample; roughly 89% occur only once, and about 1% lies in the top ten. These data are taken from a study of blood T cell repertoires in COVID-19. On the study more broadly: Collection of acute and convalescent COVID-19 samples took place in the United States, Italy and Spain.

It was during active infection that Seattle patients were enrolled and then longitudinally followed. The CDR3 is 12 amino acids. The germline gives CDR1 SGHRS, CDR2 YFSETQ. Trimming removed 4 bases from V and 10 bases from J; junction bases left unmatched: 4. The origin of this receptor is a man between 18 and 29 years old with COVID-19, enrolled during active disease. The sample consisted of peripheral blood. J is TRBJ2-1 and V is TRBV5-1; 8 nucleotides line up with TRBD1. The DNA of the CDR3 is TGCGCCAGCAGCCAGGACAGGGCGGAGCAGTTCTTC. This codes for CASSQDRAEQFF.